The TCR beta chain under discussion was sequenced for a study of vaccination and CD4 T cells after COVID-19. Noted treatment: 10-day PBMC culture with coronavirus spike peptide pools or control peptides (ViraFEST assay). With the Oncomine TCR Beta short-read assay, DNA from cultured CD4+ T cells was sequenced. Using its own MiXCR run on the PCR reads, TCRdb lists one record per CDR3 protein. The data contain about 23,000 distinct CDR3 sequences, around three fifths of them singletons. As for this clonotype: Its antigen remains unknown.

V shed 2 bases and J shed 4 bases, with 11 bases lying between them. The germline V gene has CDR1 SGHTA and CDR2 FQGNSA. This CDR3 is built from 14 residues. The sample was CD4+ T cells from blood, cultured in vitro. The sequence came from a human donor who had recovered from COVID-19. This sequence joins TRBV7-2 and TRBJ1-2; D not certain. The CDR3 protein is CASSLRSSGYGYTF. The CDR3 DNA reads TGTGCCAGCAGCTTAAGGTCCAGTGGCTATGGCTACACCTTC.